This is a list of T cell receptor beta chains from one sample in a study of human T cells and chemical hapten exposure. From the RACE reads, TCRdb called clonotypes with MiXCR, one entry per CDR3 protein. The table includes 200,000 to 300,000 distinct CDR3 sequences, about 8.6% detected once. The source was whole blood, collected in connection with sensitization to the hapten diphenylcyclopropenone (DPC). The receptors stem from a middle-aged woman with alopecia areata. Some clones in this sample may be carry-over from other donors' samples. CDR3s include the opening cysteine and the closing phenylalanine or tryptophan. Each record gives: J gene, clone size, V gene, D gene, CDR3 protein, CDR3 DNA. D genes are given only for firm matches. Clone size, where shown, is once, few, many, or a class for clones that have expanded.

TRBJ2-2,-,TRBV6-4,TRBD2,CASSERETGELFF,TGTGCCAGCAGTGAGCGGGAGACCGGGGAGCTGTTTTTT
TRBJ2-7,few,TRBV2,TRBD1,CASSVGTGEQYF,TGTGCCAGCAGCGTTGGGACAGGCGAGCAGTACTTC
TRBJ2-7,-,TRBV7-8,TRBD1,CASSLAAGQAPYEQYF,TGTGCCAGCAGCTTAGCGGCGGGACAGGCCCCCTACGAGCAGTACTTC
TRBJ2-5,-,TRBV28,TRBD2,CASSWGAGGGETQYF,TGTGCCAGCAGTTGGGGAGCGGGAGGTGGAGAGACCCAGTACTTC
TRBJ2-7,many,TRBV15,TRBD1,CATSRNSGTDYEQYF,TGTGCCACCAGCAGAAATTCCGGGACAGATTACGAGCAGTACTTC
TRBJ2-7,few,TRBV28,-,CASSPAGRGLITSSYEQYF,TGTGCCAGCAGTCCGGCGGGCAGGGGTCTTATTACTAGCTCCTACGAGCAGTACTTC
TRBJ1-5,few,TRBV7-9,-,CATAEGNQPQHF,TGTGCCACAGCGGAGGGGAATCAGCCCCAGCATTTT
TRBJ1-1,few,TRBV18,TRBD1,CASSPGRGGTEAFF,TGTGCCAGCTCACCGGGCAGGGGGGGCACTGAAGCTTTCTTT
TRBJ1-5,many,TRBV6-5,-,CASPERATQPQHF,TGTGCCAGCCCCGAACGGGCAACTCAGCCCCAGCATTTT
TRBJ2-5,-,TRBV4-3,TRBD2,CASSQDLAGGPGETQYF,TGCGCCAGCAGCCAAGATCTAGCGGGAGGGCCAGGAGAGACCCAGTACTTC
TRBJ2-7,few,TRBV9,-,CASSGRSPAYEQYF,TGTGCCAGCAGCGGAAGGAGTCCGGCCTACGAGCAGTACTTC
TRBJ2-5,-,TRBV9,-,CASSVGLQAGDETQYF,TGTGCCAGCAGCGTAGGATTACAAGCAGGGGACGAGACCCAGTACTTC
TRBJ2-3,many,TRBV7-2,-,CASSLGLAADTQYF,TGTGCTAGCAGCTTAGGTCTAGCCGCAGATACGCAGTATTTT
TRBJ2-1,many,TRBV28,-,CASSLWAAGLADEQFF,TGTGCCAGCAGTTTATGGGCGGCTGGCTTGGCCGATGAGCAGTTCTTC
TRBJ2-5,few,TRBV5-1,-,CASSLTPGETQYF,TGCGCCAGCAGCTTGACCCCCGGAGAGACCCAGTACTTC
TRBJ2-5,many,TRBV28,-,CASSKIRGGGETQYF,TGTGCCAGCAGTAAAATCAGGGGTGGCGGAGAGACCCAGTACTTC
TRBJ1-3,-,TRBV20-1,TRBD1,CSARDRDRAGNTIYF,TGCAGTGCTAGAGATCGGGACAGGGCTGGAAACACCATATATTTT
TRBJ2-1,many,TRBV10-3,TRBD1,CAISDGTGIFNEQFF,TGTGCCATCAGTGACGGGACAGGGATTTTCAATGAGCAGTTCTTC
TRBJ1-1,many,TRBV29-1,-,CSSQRMNTEAFF,TGCAGTTCACAGCGCATGAACACTGAAGCTTTCTTT
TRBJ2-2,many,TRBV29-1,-,CSALGTNTGELFF,TGCAGCGCCTTAGGGACGAACACCGGGGAGCTGTTTTTT
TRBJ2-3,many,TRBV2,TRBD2,CASSPGLAADTQYF,TGTGCCAGCAGTCCGGGACTAGCGGCAGATACGCAGTATTTT
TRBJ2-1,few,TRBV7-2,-,CASSSRGGLTYNEQFF,TGTGCCAGCAGCTCCCGAGGGGGGTTAACCTACAATGAGCAGTTCTTC
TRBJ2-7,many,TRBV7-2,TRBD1,CASSTGQGTVQYF,TGTGCCAGCAGCACAGGACAGGGCACGGTGCAGTACTTC
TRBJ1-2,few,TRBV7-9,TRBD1,CASSRDRGSGYTF,TGTGCCAGCAGCCGGGACAGGGGCAGCGGCTACACCTTC
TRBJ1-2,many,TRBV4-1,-,CASSQDSAPNYGYTF,TGCGCCAGCAGCCAAGATTCTGCACCTAACTATGGCTACACCTTC
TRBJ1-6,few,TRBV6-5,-,CASSRDLNSPLHF,TGTGCCAGCAGTCGGGACCTTAATTCACCCCTCCACTTT
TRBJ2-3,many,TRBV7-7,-,CASSLAPGLGNTQYF,TGTGCTAGCAGCTTAGCCCCGGGGTTAGGAAATACGCAGTATTTT
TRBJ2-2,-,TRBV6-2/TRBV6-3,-,CASSYYRVNTGELFF,TGTGCCAGCAGTTATTACAGGGTGAACACCGGGGAGCTGTTTTTT
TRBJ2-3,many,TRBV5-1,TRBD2,CASSLDGRASTDTQYF,TGCGCCAGCAGCTTGGACGGGAGGGCCAGCACAGATACGCAGTATTTT
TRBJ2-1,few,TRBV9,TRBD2,CASSGTRLAGYNEQFF,TGTGCCAGCAGCGGGACCCGACTAGCGGGGTACAATGAGCAGTTCTTC
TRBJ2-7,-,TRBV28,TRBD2,CASVGLAGTSGEYEQYF,TGTGCCAGCGTCGGACTAGCGGGGACGAGTGGGGAGTACGAGCAGTACTTC
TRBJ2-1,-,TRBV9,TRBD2,CASSVGAGTSYNEQFF,TGTGCCAGCAGCGTAGGGGCAGGGACTAGTTACAATGAGCAGTTCTTC
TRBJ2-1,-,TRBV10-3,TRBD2,CAITQGLAASYNEQFF,TGTGCCATCACTCAGGGACTAGCGGCCTCCTACAATGAGCAGTTCTTC
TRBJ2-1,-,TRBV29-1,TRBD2,CSVVTWTSGRADEQFF,TGCAGCGTTGTTACGTGGACTAGCGGGAGGGCAGATGAGCAGTTCTTC
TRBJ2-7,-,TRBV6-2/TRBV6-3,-,CASRRGASYEQYF,TGTGCCAGCAGGAGGGGAGCCTCCTACGAGCAGTACTTC
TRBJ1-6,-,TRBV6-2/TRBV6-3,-,CASRLLGGGNSPLHF,TGTGCCAGCAGACTTCTCGGTGGGGGGAATTCACCCCTCCACTTT
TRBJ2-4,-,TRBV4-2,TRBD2,CASSVSLTGGENIQYF,TGTGCCAGCAGCGTTAGTTTGACGGGAGGAGAAAACATTCAGTACTTC
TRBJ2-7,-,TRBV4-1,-,CASSQDEALAYPYEQYF,TGCGCCAGCAGCCAAGATGAAGCGCTAGCTTATCCCTACGAGCAGTACTTC
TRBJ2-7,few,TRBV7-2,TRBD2,CASSLARTAGGLYEQYF,TGTGCCAGCAGCTTAGCGCGTACAGCGGGAGGGTTGTACGAGCAGTACTTC
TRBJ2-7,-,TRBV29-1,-,CSVALSSYEQYF,TGCAGCGTTGCCCTGTCCTCCTACGAGCAGTACTTC
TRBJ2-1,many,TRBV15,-,CATSGGHEQFF,TGTGCCACCAGCGGGGGGCATGAGCAGTTCTTC
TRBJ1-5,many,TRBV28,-,CASSFLRNQPQHF,TGTGCCAGCAGTTTTTTACGTAATCAGCCCCAGCATTTT